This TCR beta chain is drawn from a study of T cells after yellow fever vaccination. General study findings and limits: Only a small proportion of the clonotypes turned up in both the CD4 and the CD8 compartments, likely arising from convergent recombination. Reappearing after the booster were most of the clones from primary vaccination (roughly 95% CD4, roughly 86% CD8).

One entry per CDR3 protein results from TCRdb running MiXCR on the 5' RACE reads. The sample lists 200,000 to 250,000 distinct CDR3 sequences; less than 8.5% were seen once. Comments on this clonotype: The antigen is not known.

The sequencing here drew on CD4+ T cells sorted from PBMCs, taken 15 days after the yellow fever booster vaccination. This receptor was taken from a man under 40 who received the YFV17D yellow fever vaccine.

The CDR3 bases are TGCAGTGCTAGAGATTCCGCCCTCTCCTACGAGCAGTACTTC. Its translation: CSARDSALSYEQYF. The rearrangement links TRBV20-1 to TRBJ2-7; D remains ambiguous. This CDR3 region has 14 residues. Looked up from germline, CDR1 is DFQATT and CDR2 is SNEGSKA (reference sequence). Trimming removed 0 bases from V and 0 bases from J, with 9 bases in between.